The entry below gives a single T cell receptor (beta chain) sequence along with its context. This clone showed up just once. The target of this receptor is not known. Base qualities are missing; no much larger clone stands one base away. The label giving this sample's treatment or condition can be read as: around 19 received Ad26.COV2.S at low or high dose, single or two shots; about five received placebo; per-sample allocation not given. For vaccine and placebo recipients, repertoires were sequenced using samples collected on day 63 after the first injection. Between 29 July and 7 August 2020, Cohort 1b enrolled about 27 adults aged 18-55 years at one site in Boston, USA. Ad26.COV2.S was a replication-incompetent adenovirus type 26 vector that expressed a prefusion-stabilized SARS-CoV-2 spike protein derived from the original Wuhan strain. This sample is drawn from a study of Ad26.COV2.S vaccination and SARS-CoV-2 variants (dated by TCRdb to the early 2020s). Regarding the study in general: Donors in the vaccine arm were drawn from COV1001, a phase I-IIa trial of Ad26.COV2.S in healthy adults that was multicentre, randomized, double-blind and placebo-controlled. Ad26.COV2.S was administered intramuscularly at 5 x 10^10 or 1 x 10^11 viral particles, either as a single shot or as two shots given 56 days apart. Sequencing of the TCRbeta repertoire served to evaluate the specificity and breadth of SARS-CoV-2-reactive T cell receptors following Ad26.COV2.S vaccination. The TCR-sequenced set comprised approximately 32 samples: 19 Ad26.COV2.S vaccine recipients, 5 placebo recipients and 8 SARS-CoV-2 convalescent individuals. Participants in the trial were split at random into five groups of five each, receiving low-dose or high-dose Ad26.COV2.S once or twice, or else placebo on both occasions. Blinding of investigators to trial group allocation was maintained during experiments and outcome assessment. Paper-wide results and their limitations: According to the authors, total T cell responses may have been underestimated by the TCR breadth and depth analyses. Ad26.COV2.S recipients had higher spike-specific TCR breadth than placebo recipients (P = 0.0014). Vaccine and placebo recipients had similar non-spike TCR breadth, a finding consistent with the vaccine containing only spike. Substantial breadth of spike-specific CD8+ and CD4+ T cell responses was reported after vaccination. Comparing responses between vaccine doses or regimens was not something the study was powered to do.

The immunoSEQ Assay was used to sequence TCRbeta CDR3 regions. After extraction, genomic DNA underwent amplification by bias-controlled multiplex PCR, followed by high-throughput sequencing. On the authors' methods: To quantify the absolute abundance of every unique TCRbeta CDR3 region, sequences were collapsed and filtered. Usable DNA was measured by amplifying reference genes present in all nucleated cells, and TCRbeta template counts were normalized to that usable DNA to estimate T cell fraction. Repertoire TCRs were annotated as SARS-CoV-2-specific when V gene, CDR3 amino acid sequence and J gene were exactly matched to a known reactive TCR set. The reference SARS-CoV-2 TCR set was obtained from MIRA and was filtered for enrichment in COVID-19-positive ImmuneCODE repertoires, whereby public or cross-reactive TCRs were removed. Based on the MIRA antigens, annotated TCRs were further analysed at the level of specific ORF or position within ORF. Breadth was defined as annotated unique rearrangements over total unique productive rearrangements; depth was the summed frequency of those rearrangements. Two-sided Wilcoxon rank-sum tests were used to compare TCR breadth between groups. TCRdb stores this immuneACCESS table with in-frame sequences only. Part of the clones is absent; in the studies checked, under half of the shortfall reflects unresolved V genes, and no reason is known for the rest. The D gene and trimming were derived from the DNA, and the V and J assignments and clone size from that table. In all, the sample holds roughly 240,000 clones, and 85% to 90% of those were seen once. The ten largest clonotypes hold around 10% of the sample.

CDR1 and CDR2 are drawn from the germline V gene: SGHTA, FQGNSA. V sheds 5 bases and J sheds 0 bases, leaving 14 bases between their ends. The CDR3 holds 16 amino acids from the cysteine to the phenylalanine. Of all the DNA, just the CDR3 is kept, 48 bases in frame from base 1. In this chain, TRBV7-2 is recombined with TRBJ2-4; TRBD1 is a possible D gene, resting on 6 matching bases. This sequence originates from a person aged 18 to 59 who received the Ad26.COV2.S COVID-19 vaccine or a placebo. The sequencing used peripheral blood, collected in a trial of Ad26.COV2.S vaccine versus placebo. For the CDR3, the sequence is CASSPRTDLAKNIQYF. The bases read TGTGCCAGCAGCCCCCGGACAGACCTAGCCAAAAACATTCAGTACTTC. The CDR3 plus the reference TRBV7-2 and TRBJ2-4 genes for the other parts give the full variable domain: GAGVSQSPSNKVTEKGKDVELRCDPISGHTALYWYRQSLGQGLEFLIYFQGNSAPDKSGLPSDRFSAERTGGSVSTLTIQRTQQEDSAVYLCASSPRTDLAKNIQYFGAGTRLSVL.